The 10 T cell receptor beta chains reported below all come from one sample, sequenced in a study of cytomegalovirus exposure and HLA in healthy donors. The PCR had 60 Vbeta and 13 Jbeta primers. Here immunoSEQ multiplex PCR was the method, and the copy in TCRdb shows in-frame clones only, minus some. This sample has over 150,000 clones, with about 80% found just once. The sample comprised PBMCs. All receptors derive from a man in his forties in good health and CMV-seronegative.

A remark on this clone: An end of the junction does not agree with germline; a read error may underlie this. DNA for the CDR3: TGTTCCAGCAGCCCGGCGGGGGGCCGCTATGGCTACACCTTC. Its protein is CSSSPAGGRYGYTF. The J gene is TRBJ1-2, the V gene TRBV7-9, with a possible D match to TRBD1 (6 bases). There are 14 residues in the CDR3. Germline V CDR1 and CDR2: SEHNR, FQNEAQ (reference sequence).

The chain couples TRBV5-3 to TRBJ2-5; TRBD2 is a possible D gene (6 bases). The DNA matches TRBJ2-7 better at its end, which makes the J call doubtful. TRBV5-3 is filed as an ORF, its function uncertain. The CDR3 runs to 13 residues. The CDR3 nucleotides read TGTGCCAGAAGCAAAAGGGACTCACCCGAGCAGTACTTC. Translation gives CARSKRDSPEQYF.

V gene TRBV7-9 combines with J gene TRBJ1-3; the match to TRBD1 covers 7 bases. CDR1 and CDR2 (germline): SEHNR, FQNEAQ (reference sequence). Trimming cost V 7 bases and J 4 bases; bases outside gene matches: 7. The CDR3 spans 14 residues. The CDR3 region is CASTKTGLGNTIYF. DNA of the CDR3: TGTGCCAGCACCAAGACAGGGTTAGGAAACACCATATATTTT.

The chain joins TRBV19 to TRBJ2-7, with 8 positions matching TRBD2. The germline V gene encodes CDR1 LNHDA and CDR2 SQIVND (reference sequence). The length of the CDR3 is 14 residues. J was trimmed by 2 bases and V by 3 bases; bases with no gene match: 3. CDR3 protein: CASSMEGLAYEQYF. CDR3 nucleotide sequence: TGTGCCAGTAGTATGGAGGGACTAGCCTACGAGCAGTACTTC. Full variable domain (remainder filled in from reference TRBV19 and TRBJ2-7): DGGITQSPKYLFRKEGQNVTLSCEQNLNHDAMYWYRQDPGQGLRLIYYSQIVNDFQKGDIAEGYSVSREKKESFPLTVTSAQKNPTAFYLCASSMEGLAYEQYFGPGTRLTVT.

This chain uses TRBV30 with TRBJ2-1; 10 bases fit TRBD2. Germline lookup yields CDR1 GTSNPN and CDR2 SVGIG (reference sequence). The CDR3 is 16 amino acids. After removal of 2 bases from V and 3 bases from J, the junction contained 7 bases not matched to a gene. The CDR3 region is CAWSPRTSGLYNEQFF. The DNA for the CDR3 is TGTGCCTGGAGTCCCAGGACTAGCGGTCTCTACAATGAGCAGTTCTTC.

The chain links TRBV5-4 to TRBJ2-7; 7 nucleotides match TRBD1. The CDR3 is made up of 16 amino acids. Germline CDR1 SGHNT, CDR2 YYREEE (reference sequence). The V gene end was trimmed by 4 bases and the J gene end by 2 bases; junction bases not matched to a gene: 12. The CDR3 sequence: CASSGRQGLNPYEQYF. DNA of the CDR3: TGTGCCAGCAGCGGTAGACAGGGTCTGAACCCCTACGAGCAGTACTTC.

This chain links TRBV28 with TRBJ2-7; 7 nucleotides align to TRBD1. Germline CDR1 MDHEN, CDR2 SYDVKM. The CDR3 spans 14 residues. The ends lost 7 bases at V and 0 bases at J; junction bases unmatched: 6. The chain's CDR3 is CASTRDRVSYEQYF. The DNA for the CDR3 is TGTGCCAGCACCAGAGACAGGGTCTCCTACGAGCAGTACTTC.

The CDR3 is CASSLGPRDTIYEQYF. The CDR3 coding sequence is TGCGCCAGCAGCTTGGGACCCCGGGACACTATCTACGAGCAGTACTTC. J is TRBJ2-7 and V is TRBV5-1; D perhaps matches TRBD1 (6 bases). The V and J ends lost 0 bases and 3 bases respectively, with 16 bases between them. Germline V gene lookup returns CDR1 SGHRS and CDR2 YFSETQ. The length of the CDR3 is 16 residues. Full variable domain (rest looked up from reference TRBV5-1 and TRBJ2-7): KAGVTQTPRYLIKTRGQQVTLSCSPISGHRSVSWYQQTPGQGLQFLFEYFSETQRNKGNFPGRFSGRQFSNSRSEMNVSTLELGDSALYLCASSLGPRDTIYEQYFGPGTRLTVT.

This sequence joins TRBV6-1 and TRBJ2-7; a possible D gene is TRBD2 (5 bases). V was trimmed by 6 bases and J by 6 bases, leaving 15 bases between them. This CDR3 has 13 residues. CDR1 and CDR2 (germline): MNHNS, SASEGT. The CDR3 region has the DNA TGTGCCAGCAGGCCCACTAGGGCGGGCGAGCAGTACTTC. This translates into CASRPTRAGEQYF.

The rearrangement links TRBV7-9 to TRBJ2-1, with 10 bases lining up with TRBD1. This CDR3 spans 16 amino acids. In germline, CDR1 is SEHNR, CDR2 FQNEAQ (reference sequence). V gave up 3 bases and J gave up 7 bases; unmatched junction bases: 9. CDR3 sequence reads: CASSFPRQGAGNEQFF. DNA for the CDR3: TGTGCCAGCAGCTTCCCCCGACAGGGGGCAGGGAATGAGCAGTTCTTC.